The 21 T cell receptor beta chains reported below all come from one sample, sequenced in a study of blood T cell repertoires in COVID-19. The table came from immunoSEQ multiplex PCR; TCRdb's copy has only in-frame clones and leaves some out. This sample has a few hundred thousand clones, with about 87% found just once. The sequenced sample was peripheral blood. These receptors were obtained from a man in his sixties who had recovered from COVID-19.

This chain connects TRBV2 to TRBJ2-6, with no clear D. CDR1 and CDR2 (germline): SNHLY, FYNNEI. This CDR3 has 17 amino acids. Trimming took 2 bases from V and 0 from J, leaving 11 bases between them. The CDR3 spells CASSELARISGANVLTF. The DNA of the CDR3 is TGTGCCAGCAGTGAATTGGCTCGTATCTCTGGGGCCAACGTCCTGACTTTC. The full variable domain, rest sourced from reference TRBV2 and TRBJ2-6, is EPEVTQTPSHQVTQMGQEVILRCVPISNHLYFYWYRQILGQKVEFLVSFYNNEISEKSEIFDDQFSVERPDGSNFTLKIRSTKLEDSAMYFCASSELARISGANVLTFGAGSRLTVL.

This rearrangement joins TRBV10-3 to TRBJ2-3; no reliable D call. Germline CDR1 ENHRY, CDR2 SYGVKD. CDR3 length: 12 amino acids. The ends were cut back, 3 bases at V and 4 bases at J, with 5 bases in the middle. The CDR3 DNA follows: TGTGCCATCAGTGACTCAGCAGATACGCAGTATTTT. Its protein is CAISDSADTQYF.

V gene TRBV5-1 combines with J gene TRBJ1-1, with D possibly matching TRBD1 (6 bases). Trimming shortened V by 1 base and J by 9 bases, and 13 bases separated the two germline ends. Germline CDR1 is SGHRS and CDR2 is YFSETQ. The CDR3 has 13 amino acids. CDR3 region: CASSLLGGYQAFF. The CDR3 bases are TGCGCCAGCAGCTTGTTAGGGGGTTATCAAGCTTTCTTT. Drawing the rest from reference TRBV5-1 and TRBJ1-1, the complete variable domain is KAGVTQTPRYLIKTRGQQVTLSCSPISGHRSVSWYQQTPGQGLQFLFEYFSETQRNKGNFPGRFSGRQFSNSRSEMNVSTLELGDSALYLCASSLLGGYQAFFGQGTRLTVV.

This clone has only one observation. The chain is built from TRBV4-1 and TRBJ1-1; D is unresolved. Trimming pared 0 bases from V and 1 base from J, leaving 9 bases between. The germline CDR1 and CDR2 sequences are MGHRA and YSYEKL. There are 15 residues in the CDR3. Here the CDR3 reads CASSQEAAGNTEAFF. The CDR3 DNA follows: TGCGCCAGCAGCCAAGAAGCAGCAGGGAACACTGAAGCTTTCTTT.

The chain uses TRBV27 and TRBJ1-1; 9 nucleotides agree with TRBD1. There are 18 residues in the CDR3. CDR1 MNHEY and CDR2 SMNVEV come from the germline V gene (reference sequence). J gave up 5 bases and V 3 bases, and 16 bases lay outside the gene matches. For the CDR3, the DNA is TGTGCCAGCAGTTTTCCGGGACAGGGAAGTTATCTGGGAACTGAAGCTTTCTTT. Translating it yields CASSFPGQGSYLGTEAFF.

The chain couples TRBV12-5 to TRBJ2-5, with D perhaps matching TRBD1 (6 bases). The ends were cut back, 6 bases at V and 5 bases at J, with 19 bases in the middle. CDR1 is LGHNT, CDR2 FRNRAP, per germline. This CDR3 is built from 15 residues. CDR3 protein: CASGQGLGAVETQYF. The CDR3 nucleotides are TGTGCTAGTGGACAGGGCCTAGGGGCAGTGGAGACCCAGTACTTC.

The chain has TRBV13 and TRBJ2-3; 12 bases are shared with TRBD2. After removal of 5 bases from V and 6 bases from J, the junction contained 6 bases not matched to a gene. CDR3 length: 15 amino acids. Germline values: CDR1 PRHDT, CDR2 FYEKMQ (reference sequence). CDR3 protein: CASSPLAGGLDTQYF. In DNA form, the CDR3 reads TGTGCCAGCAGCCCCCTAGCGGGGGGGCTTGATACGCAGTATTTT.

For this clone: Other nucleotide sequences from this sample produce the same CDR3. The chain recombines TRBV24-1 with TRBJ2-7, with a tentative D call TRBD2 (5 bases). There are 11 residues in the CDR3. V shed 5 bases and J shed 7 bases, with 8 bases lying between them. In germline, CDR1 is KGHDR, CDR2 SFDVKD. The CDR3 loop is CATSGGREQYF. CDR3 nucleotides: TGTGCCACCAGTGGAGGGAGAGAGCAGTACTTC.

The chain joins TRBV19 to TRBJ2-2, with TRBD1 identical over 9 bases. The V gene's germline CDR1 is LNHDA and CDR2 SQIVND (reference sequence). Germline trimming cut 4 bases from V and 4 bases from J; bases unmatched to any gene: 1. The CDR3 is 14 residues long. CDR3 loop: CASSRQGGTGELFF. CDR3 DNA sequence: TGTGCCAGTAGTAGACAGGGGGGCACCGGGGAGCTGTTTTTT.

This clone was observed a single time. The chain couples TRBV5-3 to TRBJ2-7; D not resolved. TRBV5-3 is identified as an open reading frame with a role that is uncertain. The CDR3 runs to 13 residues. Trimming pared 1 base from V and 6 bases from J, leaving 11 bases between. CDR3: CARSLSVLPEQYF. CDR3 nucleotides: TGTGCCAGAAGCTTGTCGGTTTTGCCCGAGCAGTACTTC.

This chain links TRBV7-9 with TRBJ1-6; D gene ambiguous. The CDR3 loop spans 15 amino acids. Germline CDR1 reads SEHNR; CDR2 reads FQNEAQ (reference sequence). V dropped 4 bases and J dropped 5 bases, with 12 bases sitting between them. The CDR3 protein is CASSSWAEDNSPLHF. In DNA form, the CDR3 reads TGTGCCAGCAGCTCATGGGCAGAAGATAATTCACCCCTCCACTTT. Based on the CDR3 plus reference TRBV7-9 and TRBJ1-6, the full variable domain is DTGVSQNPRHKITKRGQNVTFRCDPISEHNRLYWYRQTLGQGPEFLTYFQNEAQLEKSRLLSDRFSAERPKGSFSTLEIQRTEQGDSAMYLCASSSWAEDNSPLHFGNGTRLTVT.

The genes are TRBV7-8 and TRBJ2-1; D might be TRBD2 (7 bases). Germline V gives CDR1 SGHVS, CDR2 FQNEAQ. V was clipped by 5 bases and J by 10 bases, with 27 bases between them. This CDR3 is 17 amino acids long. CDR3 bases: TGTGCCAGCAGCCGAGAAAGGGGGGGGGCACGAGGCTCCGAGCAGTTCTTC. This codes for CASSRERGGARGSEQFF.

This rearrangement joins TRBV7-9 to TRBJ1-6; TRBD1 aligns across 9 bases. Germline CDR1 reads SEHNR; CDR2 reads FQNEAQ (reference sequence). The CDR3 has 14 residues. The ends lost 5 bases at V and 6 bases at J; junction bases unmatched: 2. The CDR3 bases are TGTGCCAGCAGCCGACAGGGGGTTAATTCACCCCTCCACTTT. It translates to CASSRQGVNSPLHF.

The CDR3 loop is CASSRDRPGRDTQYF. In DNA form, the CDR3 reads TGTGCCAGCAGCCGGGACCGGCCCGGGAGGGATACGCAGTATTTT. V and J are TRBV4-2 and TRBJ2-3; 7 positions agree with TRBD2. The CDR3 length is 15 residues. Germline assignment: CDR1 LGHNA and CDR2 YNFKEQ. V gave up 4 bases and J gave up 6 bases; unmatched junction bases: 10.

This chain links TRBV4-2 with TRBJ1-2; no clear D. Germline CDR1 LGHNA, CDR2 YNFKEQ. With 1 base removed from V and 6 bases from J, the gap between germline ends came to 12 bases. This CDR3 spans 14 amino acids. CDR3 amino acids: CASSQGKLLNGYTF. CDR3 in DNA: TGTGCCAGCAGCCAAGGGAAACTACTTAATGGCTACACCTTC.

CDR3 DNA sequence: TGCAGTGCTAGTACCTTTGTTGGCGGGGGGTCCTACGAGCAGTACTTC. Its protein product is CSASTFVGGGSYEQYF. The chain uses TRBV20-1 and TRBJ2-7; TRBD2 aligns across 8 bases. With 3 bases clipped from V and 1 base from J, the junction kept 11 bases outside the gene matches. Germline V gives CDR1 DFQATT, CDR2 SNEGSKA (reference sequence). The CDR3 is 16 residues long.

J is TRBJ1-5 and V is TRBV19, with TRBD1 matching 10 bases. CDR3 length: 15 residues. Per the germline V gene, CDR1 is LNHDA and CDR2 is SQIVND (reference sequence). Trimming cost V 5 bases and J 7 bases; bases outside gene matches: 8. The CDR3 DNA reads TGTGCCAGTAGTGCCGGGACAGGGGTCGGCCAGCCCCAGCATTTT. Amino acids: CASSAGTGVGQPQHF.

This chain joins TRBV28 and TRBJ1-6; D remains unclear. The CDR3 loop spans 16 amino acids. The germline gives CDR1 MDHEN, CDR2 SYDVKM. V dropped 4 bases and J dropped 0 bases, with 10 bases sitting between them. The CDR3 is CASSSPRVSYNSPLHF. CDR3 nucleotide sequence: TGTGCCAGCAGTTCCCCCCGGGTCTCCTATAATTCACCCCTCCACTTT. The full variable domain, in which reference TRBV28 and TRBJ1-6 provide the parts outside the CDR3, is DVKVTQSSRYLVKRTGEKVFLECVQDMDHENMFWYRQDPGLGLRLIYFSYDVKMKEKGDIPEGYSVSREKKERFSLILESASTNQTSMYLCASSSPRVSYNSPLHFGNGTRLTVT.

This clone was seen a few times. CDR3 in amino acids: CASSQGQGEGYEQYF. As DNA, the CDR3 is TGTGCCAGCAGCCAGGGACAGGGGGAGGGCTACGAGCAGTACTTC. The chain has TRBV4-2 and TRBJ2-7; 11 bases map to TRBD1. The J segment lost 3 bases and the V segment lost 3 bases, leaving 4 bases of the junction unmatched. From germline, CDR1 is LGHNA and CDR2 YNFKEQ. The CDR3 has 15 amino acids.

The CDR3 loop is CASSKERSVEQYF. The DNA for the CDR3 is TGTGCCAGCAGCAAAGAGCGGAGCGTAGAGCAGTACTTC. The chain couples TRBV21-1 to TRBJ2-7; whether TRBD2, the table's D call, matches the DNA was not checked. TRBV21-1 is labeled a pseudogene. The CDR3 runs 13 residues.

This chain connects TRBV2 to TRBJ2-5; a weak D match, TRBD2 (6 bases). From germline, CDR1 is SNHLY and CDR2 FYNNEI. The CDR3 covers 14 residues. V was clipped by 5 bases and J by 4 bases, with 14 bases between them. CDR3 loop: CASSTTSPSETQYF. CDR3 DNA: TGTGCCAGCAGTACCACTAGCCCCTCAGAGACCCAGTACTTC. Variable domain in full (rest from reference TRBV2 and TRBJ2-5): EPEVTQTPSHQVTQMGQEVILRCVPISNHLYFYWYRQILGQKVEFLVSFYNNEISEKSEIFDDQFSVERPDGSNFTLKIRSTKLEDSAMYFCASSTTSPSETQYFGPGTRLLVL.